This T cell receptor beta chain is drawn from a study of T cell repertoires in cytomegalovirus infection. Turning to the study itself: Matching HLA type, along with CMV infection, was indicated by public TCR beta signatures.

One entry per CDR3 protein, called by TCRdb with MiXCR from the reads. The data hold 560,000 or so distinct CDR3 sequences, with more than 15% observed a single time. Only a few counts were recorded for this clonotype. No antigen is known for it. Study observations and caveats: The response measured ex vivo was dominated by TCR beta clonotypes (HLA-C-restricted and CMV-specific). Public TCR beta family frequency separated CMV-and-HLA carriers, including in an independent cohort.

The germline V gene has CDR1 SGHNT and CDR2 YYREEE (reference sequence). CDR3 length: 19 residues. Between the trimmed V and J ends, which lost 0 bases and 0 bases, there was a span of 18 bases. This TCR derives from a human donor in good health (CMV status not recorded). Some clones in this sample may be carry-over from other donors' samples. V is TRBV5-4 and J is TRBJ1-4; tentative D call: TRBD1 (5 bases). The sample comprised CD8+ T cells from PBMCs. In DNA, the CDR3 is TGTGCCAGCAGCTTGGCCCCAGGGTCCGACTTCGCAACTAATGAAAAACTGTTTTTT. It encodes CASSLAPGSDFATNEKLFF.